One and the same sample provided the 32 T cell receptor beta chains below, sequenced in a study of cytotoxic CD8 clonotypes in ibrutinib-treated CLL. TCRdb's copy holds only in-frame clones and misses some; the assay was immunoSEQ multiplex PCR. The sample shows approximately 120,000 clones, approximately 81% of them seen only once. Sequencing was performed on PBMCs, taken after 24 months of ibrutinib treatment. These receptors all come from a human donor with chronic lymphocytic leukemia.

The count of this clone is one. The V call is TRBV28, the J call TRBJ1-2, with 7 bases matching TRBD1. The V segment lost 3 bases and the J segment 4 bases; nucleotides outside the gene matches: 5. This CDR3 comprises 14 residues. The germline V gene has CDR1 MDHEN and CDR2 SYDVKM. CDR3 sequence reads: CASSFQGEVYGYTF. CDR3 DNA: TGTGCCAGCAGTTTTCAGGGGGAGGTCTATGGCTACACCTTC.

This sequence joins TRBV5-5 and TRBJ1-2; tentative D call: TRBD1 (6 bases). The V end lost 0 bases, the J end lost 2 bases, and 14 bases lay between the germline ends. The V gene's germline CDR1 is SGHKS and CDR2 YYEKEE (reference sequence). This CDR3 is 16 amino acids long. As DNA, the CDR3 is TGTGCCAGCAGCTTGGTTTTTTCAGGGGCGAACTATGGCTACACCTTC. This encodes CASSLVFSGANYGYTF.

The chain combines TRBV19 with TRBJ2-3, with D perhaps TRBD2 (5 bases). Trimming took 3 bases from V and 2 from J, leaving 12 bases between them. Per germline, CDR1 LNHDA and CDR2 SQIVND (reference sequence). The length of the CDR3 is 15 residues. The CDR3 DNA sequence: TGTGCCAGTAGTATGAGGAGGCCCACCACAGATACGCAGTATTTT. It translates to CASSMRRPTTDTQYF.

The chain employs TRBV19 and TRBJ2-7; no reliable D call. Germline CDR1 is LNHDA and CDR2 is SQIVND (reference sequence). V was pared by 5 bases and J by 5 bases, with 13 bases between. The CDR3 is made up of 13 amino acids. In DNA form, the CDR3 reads TGTGCCAGTAGTCCCACCCTGCTTGACGAGCAGTACTTC. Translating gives CASSPTLLDEQYF.

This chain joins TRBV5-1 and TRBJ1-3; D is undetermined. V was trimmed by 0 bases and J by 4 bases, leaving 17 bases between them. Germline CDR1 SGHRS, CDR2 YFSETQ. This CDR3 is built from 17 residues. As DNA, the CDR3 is TGCGCCAGCAGCTTGGGAGATGTGGGCTTTTCGGGAAACACCATATATTTT. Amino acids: CASSLGDVGFSGNTIYF. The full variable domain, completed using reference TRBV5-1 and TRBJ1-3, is KAGVTQTPRYLIKTRGQQVTLSCSPISGHRSVSWYQQTPGQGLQFLFEYFSETQRNKGNFPGRFSGRQFSNSRSEMNVSTLELGDSALYLCASSLGDVGFSGNTIYFGEGSWLTVV.

The CDR3 coding sequence is TGCGCCAGCAGCCAAGATCGAACAGGGGTCAATGAAAAACTGTTTTTT. Amino acids: CASSQDRTGVNEKLFF. The gene calls are TRBV4-3 and TRBJ1-4; the match to TRBD1 covers 7 bases. This CDR3 spans 16 amino acids. CDR1 and CDR2 (germline): LGHNA, YSLEER. The V gene end was trimmed by 0 bases and the J gene end by 5 bases; junction bases not matched to a gene: 6.

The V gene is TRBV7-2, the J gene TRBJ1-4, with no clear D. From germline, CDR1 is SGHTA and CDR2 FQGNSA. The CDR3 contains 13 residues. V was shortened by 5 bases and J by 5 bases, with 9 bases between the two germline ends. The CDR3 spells CASSLEGNEKLFF. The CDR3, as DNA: TGTGCCAGCAGCCTAGAAGGCAATGAAAAACTGTTTTTT.

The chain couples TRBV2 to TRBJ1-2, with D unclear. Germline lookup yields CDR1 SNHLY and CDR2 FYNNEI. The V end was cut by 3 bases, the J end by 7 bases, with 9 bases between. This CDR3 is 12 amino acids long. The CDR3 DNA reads TGTGCCAGCAGTGAGACCCCAGGTGGCTACACCTTC. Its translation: CASSETPGGYTF. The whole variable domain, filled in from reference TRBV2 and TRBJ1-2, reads EPEVTQTPSHQVTQMGQEVILRCVPISNHLYFYWYRQILGQKVEFLVSFYNNEISEKSEIFDDQFSVERPDGSNFTLKIRSTKLEDSAMYFCASSETPGGYTFGSGTRLTVV.

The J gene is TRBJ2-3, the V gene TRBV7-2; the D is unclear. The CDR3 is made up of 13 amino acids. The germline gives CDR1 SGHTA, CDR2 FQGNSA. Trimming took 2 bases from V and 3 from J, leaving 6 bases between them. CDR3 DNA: TGTGCCAGCAGCTTAATAAAAACAGATACGCAGTATTTT. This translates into CASSLIKTDTQYF.

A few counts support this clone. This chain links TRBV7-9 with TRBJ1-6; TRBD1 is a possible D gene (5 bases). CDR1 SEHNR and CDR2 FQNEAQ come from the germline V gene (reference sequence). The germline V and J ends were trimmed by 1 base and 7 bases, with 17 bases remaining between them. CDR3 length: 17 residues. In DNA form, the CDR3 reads TGTGCCAGCAGCTTAGAAAATTGGGGCACCTCAAATTCACCCCTCCACTTT. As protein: CASSLENWGTSNSPLHF.

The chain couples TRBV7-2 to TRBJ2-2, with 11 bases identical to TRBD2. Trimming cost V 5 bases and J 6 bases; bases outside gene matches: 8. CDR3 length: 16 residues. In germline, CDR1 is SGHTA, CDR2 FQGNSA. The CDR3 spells CASSPRLAGRAGELFF. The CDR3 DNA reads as TGTGCCAGCAGCCCGAGACTAGCGGGGAGAGCCGGGGAGCTGTTTTTT.

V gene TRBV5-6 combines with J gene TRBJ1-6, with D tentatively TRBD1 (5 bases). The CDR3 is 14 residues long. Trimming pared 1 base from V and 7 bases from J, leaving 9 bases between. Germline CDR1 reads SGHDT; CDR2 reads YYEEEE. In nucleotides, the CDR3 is TGTGCCAGCAGCTTGCGTCAGGGAAATTCACCCCTCCACTTT. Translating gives CASSLRQGNSPLHF. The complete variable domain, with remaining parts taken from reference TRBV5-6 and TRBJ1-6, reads DAGVTQSPTHLIKTRGQQVTLRCSPKSGHDTVSWYQQALGQGPQFIFQYYEEEERQRGNFPDRFSGHQFPNYSSELNVNALLLGDSALYLCASSLRQGNSPLHFGNGTRLTVT.

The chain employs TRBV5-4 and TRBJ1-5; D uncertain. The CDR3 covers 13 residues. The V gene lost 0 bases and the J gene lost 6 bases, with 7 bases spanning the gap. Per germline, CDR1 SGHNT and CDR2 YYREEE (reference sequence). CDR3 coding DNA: TGTGCCAGCAGCTTGGCAGTAGGTCAGCCCCAGCATTTT. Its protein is CASSLAVGQPQHF.

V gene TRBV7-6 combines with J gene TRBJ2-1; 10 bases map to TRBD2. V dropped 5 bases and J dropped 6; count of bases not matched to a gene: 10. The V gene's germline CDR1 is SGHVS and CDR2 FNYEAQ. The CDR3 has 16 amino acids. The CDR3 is CASSQPGLAGGNEQFF. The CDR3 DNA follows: TGTGCCAGCAGCCAACCGGGGTTAGCGGGGGGCAATGAGCAGTTCTTC.

In nucleotides, the CDR3 is TGTGCCAGCAGTGGGGGGACTAGTAACACCGGGGAGCTGTTTTTT. Protein product: CASSGGTSNTGELFF. The chain is built from TRBV2 and TRBJ2-2; TRBD2 agrees at 8 bases. After removal of 4 bases from V and 2 bases from J, the junction contained 3 bases not matched to a gene. CDR3 length: 15 amino acids. Germline values: CDR1 SNHLY, CDR2 FYNNEI.

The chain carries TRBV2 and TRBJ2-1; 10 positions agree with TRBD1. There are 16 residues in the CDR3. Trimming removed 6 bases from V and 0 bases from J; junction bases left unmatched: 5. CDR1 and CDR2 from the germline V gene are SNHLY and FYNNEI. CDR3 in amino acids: CASSPGQGVSYNEQFF. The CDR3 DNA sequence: TGTGCCAGCAGCCCCGGACAGGGGGTCTCCTACAATGAGCAGTTCTTC. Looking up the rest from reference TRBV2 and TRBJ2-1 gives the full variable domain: EPEVTQTPSHQVTQMGQEVILRCVPISNHLYFYWYRQILGQKVEFLVSFYNNEISEKSEIFDDQFSVERPDGSNFTLKIRSTKLEDSAMYFCASSPGQGVSYNEQFFGPGTRLTVL.

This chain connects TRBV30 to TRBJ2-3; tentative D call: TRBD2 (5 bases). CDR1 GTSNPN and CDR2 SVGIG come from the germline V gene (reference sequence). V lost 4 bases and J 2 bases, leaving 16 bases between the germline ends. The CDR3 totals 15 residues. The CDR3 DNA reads TGTGCCTGGATGGGTAGCGCCAACCCCACAGATACGCAGTATTTT. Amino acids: CAWMGSANPTDTQYF.

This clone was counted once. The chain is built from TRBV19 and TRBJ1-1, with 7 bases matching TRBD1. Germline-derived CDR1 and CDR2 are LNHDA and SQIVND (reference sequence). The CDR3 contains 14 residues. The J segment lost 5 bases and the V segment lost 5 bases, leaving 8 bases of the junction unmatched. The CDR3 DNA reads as TGTGCCAGTAGTTCCCGACAGGGTCGGACTGAAGCTTTCTTT. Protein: CASSSRQGRTEAFF.

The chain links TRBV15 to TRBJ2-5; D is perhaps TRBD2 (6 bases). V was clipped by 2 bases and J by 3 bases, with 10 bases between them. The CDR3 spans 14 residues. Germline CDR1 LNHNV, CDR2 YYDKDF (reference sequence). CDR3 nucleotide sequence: TGTGCCACCAGCAGATACGGGAGTGAAGAGACCCAGTACTTC. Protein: CATSRYGSEETQYF.

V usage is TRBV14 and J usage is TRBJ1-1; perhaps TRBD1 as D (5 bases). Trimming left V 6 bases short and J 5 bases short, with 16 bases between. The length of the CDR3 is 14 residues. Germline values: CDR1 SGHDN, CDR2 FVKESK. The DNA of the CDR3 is TGTGCCAGCAGAGAGGGACTGATGGGAACTGAAGCTTTCTTT. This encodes CASREGLMGTEAFF.

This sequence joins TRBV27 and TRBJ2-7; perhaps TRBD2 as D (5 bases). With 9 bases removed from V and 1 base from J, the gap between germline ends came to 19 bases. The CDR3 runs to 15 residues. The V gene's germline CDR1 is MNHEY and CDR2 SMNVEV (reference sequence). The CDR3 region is CARPTDTAESYEQYF. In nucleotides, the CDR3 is TGTGCCAGGCCAACTGATACAGCGGAATCCTACGAGCAGTACTTC.

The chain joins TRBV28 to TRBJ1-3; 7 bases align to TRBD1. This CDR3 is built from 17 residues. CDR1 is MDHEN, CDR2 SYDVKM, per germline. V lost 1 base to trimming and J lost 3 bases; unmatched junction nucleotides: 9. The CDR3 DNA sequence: TGTGCCAGCAGTTTATTCACCGCAGGGGGTTTTGGAAACACCATATATTTT. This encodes CASSLFTAGGFGNTIYF.

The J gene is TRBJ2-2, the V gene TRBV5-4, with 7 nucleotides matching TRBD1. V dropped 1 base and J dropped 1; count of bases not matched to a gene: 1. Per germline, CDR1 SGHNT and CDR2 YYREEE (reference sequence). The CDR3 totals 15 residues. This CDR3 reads CASSLTGVNTGELFF. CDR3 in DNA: TGTGCCAGCAGCTTGACAGGGGTGAACACCGGGGAGCTGTTTTTT.

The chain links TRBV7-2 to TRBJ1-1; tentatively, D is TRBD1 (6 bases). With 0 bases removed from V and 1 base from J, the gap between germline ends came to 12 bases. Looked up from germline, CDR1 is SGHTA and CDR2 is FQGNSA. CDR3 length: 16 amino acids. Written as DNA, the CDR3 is TGTGCCAGCAGCTTAGCTTCTGACAGGACGAACACTGAAGCTTTCTTT. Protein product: CASSLASDRTNTEAFF.

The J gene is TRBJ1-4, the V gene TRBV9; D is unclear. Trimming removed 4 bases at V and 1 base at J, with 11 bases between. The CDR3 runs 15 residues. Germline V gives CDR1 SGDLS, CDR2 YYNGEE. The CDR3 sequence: CASSPTRGTNEKLFF. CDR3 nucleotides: TGTGCCAGCAGCCCGACCCGGGGAACTAATGAAAAACTGTTTTTT.

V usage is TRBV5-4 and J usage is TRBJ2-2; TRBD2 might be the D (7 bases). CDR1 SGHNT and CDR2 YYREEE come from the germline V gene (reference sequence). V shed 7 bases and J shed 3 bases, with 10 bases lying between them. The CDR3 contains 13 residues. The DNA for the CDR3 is TGTGCCAGCCGGGGGGCGGACACCGGGGAGCTGTTTTTT. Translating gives CASRGADTGELFF. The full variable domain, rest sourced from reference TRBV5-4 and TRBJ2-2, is ETGVTQSPTHLIKTRGQQVTLRCSSQSGHNTVSWYQQALGQGPQFIFQYYREEENGRGNFPPRFSGLQFPNYSSELNVNALELDDSALYLCASRGADTGELFFGEGSRLTVL.

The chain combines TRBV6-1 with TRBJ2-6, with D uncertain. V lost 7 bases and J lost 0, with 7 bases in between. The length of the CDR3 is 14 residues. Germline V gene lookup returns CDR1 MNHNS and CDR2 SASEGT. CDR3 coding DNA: TGTGCCAGCAATAGTGTCTCTGGGGCCAACGTCCTGACTTTC. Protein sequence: CASNSVSGANVLTF.

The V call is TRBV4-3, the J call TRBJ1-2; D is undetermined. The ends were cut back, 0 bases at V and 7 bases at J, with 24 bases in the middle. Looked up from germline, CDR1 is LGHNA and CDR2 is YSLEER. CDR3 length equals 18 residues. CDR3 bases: TGCGCCAGCAGCCAAGAGGGCGGGTCCACCCCCCTGGTCCGTGGCTACACCTTC. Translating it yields CASSQEGGSTPLVRGYTF.

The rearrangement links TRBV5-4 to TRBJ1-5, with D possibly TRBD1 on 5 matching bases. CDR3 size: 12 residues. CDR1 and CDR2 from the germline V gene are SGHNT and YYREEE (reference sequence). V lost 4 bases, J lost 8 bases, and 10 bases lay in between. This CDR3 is CASSRLGEPQHF. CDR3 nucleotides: TGTGCCAGCAGCCGATTGGGGGAGCCCCAGCATTTT.

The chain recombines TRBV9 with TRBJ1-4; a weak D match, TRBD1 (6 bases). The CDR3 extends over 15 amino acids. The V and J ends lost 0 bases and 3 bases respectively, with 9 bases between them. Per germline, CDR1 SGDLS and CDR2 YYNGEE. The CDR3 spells CASSVEGGPNEKLFF. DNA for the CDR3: TGTGCCAGCAGCGTAGAGGGGGGTCCTAATGAAAAACTGTTTTTT.

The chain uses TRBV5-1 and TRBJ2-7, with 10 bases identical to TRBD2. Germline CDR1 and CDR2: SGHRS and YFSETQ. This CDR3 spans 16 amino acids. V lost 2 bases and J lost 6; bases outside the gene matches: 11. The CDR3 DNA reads TGCGCCAGCAGCTTTTATAGCGGGGGGATCCTCGGCGAGCAGTACTTC. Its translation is CASSFYSGGILGEQYF.

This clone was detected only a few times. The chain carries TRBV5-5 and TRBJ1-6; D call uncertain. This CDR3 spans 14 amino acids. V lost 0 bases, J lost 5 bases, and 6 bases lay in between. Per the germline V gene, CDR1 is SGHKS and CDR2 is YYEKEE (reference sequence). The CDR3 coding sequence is TGTGCCAGCAGCTTGGGTCTGAATAATTCACCCCTCCACTTT. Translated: CASSLGLNNSPLHF.